This T cell receptor beta chain is drawn from a study of cytomegalovirus exposure and HLA in healthy donors. Researchers ran the PCR with 60 Vbeta and 13 Jbeta primers. Assay used: immunoSEQ multiplex PCR; TCRdb lists only in-frame clones, some missing. The profile shows about 190,000 clones, approximately 78% of them singletons. CDR1 and CDR2 from the germline V gene are SGHRS and YFSETQ. V lost 6 bases, J lost 9 bases, and 8 bases stayed unmatched. This CDR3 comprises 14 residues. Notes on the study in general: Donors belonging to an Asian-associated ancestry cluster reportedly showed fewer N-insertions in productive TCRs than the 666-donor mean, according to what a later analysis found. On later analysis, the bulk of CMV-associated TCR beta chains appeared to be HLA-restricted. In most subjects, TCR beta sequences reportedly gave accurate predictions of HLA-A and HLA-B alleles. 87-base-pair reads could not separate some V segments, including TRBV6-2 and TRBV6-3.

Note on this clone: Its antigen is currently unknown.

The rearrangement links TRBV5-1 to TRBJ2-1; 11 nucleotides line up with TRBD1. Sequenced: PBMCs. This TCR was recovered from a woman aged 30 to 39 in good health and CMV-seropositive. CDR3: CASNRDRGYFEQFF. CDR3 coding DNA: TGCGCCAGCAACAGGGACAGGGGGTACTTTGAGCAGTTCTTC.